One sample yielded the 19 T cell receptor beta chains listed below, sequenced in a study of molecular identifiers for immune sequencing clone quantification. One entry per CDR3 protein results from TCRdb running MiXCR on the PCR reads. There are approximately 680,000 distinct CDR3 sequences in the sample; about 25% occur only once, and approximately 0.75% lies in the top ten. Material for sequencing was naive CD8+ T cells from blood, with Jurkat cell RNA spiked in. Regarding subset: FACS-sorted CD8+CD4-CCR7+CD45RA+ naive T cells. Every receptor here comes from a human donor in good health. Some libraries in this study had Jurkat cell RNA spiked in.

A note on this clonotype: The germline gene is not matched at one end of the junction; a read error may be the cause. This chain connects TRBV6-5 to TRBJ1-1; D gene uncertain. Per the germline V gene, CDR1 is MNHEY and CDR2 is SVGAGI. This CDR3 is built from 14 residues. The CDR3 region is CASSYSRRDTEAFF. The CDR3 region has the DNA TGCGCCAGCAGTTACTCACGGCGGGACACTGAAGCTTTCTTT.

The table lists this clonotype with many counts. CDR3 DNA: TGTGCCAGCAGCTTAGGGACTAGCGGGGGGCCCGACACGCAGTATTTT. It translates to CASSLGTSGGPDTQYF. This chain joins TRBV7-9 and TRBJ2-3, with 14 bases that match TRBD2. The trim removed 1 base at V and 9 bases at J, leaving 6 bases unmatched. Germline V gene lookup returns CDR1 SEHNR and CDR2 FQNEAQ (reference sequence). The CDR3 is made up of 16 amino acids.

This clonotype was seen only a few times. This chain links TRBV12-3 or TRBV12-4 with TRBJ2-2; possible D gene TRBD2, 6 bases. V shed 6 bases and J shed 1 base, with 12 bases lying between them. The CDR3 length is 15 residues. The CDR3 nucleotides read TGTGCCAGCAGAGGACTACCCAAGAACACCGGGGAGCTGTTTTTT. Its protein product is CASRGLPKNTGELFF.

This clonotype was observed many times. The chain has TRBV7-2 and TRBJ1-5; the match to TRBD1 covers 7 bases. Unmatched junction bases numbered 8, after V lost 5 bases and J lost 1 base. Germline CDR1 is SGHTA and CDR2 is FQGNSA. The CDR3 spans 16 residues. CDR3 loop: CASSPSLTGSNQPQHF. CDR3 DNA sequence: TGTGCCAGCAGCCCTAGTTTGACAGGGAGCAATCAGCCCCAGCATTTT.

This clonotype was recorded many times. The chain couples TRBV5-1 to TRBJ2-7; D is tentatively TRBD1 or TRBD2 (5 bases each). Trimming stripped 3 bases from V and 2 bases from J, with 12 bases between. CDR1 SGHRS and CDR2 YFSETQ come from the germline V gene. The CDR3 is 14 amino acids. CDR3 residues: CASSWDGKAYEQYF. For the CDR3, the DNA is TGCGCCAGCAGCTGGGACGGAAAGGCCTACGAGCAGTACTTC.

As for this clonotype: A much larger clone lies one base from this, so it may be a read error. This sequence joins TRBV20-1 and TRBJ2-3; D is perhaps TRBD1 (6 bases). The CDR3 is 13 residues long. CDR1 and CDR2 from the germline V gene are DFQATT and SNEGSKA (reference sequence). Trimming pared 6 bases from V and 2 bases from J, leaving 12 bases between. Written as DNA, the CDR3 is TGCAGTGCCGACAGGACCTTCACAGATACGCAGTATTTT. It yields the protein CSADRTFTDTQYF.

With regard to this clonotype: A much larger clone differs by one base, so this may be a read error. The CDR3 protein is CASRPWGYSYNELFF. As DNA, the CDR3 is TGTGCCAGCAGGCCCTGGGGCTACTCCTACAATGAGCTGTTCTTC. The chain has TRBV2 and TRBJ2-1, with a tentative D call TRBD1 (5 bases). The CDR3 loop spans 15 amino acids. CDR1 is SNHLY, CDR2 FYNNEI, per germline.

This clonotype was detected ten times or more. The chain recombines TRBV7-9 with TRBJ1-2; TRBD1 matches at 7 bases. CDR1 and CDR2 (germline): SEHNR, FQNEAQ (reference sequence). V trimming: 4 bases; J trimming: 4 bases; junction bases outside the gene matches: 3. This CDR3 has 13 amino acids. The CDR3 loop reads CASSWDSGYGYTF. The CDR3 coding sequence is TGTGCCAGCAGCTGGGACAGCGGCTATGGCTACACCTTC.

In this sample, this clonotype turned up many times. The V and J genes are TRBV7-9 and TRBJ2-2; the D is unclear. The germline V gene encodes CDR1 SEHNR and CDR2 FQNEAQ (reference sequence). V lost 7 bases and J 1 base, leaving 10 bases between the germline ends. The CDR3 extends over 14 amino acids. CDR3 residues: CASNPQENTGELFF. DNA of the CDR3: TGTGCCAGCAACCCCCAAGAGAACACCGGGGAGCTGTTTTTT.

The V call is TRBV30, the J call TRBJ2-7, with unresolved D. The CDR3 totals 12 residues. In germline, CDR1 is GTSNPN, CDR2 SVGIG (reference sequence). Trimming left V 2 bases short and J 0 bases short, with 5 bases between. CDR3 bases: TGTGCCTGGAGTCCAATCTCCTACGAGCAGTACTTC. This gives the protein CAWSPISYEQYF. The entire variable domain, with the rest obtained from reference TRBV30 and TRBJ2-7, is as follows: SQTIHQWPATLVQPVGSPLSLECTVEGTSNPNLYWYRQAAGRGLQLLFYSVGIGQISSEVPQNLSASRPQDRQFILSSKKLLLSDSGFYLCAWSPISYEQYFGPGTRLTVT.

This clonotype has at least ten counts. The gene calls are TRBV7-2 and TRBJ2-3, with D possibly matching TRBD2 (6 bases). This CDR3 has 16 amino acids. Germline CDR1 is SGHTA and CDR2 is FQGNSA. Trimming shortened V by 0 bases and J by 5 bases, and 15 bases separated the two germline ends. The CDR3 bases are TGTGCCAGCAGCTTAGCCCCCTACGGCGGGATAGATACGCAGTATTTT. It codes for CASSLAPYGGIDTQYF.

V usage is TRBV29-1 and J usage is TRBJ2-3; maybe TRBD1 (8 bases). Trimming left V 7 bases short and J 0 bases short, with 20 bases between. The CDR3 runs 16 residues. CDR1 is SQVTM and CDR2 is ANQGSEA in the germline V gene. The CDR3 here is CSASNRGGFSTDTQYF. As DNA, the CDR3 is TGCAGCGCCTCCAACAGGGGGGGCTTTAGCACAGATACGCAGTATTTT.

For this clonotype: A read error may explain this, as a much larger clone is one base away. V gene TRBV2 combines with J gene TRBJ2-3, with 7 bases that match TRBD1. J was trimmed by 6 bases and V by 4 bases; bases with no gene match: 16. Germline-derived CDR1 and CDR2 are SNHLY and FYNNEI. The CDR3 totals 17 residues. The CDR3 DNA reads TGTGCCAGCAGTGGCCCCCAGGGGGTTTGGGGGCAGGATACGCAGTATTTT. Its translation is CASSGPQGVWGQDTQYF.

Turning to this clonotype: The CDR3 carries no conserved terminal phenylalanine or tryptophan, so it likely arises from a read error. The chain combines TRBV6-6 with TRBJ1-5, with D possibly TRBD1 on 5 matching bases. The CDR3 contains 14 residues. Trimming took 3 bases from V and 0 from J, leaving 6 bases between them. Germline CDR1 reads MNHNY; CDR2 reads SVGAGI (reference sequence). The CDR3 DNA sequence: TGTGCCAGCAGTTATGGGACTAGCAATCAGCCCCAGCATTGT. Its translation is CASSYGTSNQPQHC.

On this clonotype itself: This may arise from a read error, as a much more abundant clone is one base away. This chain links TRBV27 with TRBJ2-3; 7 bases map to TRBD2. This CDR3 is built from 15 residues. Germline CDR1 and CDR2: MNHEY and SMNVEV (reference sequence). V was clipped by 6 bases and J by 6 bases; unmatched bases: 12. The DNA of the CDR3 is TGTGCCAGCAGAGAAGCTAGAGGACTAGGTGATACGCAGTATTTT. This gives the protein CASREARGLGDTQYF.

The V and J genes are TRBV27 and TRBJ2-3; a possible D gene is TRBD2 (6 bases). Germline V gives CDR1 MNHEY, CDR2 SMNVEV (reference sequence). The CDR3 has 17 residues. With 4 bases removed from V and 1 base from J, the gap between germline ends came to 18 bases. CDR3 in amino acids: CASSSLGGSIGTDTQYF. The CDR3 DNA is TGTGCCAGCAGTTCCCTCGGGGGTAGCATAGGCACAGATACGCAGTATTTT.

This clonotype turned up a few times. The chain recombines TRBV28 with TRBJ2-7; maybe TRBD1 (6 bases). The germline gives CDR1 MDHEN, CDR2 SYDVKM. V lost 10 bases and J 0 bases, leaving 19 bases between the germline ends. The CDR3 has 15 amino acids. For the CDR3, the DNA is TGTGCCACCGGAAGACCGGGACAAAGCTCCTACGAGCAGTACTTC. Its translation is CATGRPGQSSYEQYF.

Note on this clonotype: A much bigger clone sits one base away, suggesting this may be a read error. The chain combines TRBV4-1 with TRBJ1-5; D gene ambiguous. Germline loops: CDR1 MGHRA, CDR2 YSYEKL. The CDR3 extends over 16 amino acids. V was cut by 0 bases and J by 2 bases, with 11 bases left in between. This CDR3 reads CASSQEWPAGNQPQHF. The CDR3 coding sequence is TGCGCCAGCAGCCAAGAGTGGCCCGCGGGCAATCAGCCCCAGCATTTT.

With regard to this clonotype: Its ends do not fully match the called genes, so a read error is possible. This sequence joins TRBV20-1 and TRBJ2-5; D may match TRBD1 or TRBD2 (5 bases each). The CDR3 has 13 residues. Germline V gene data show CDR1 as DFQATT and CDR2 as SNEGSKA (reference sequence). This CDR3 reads CSARAGLQGTQYF. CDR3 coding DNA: TGCAGTGCTAGAGCGGGGCTCCAAGGGACCCAGTACTTC.